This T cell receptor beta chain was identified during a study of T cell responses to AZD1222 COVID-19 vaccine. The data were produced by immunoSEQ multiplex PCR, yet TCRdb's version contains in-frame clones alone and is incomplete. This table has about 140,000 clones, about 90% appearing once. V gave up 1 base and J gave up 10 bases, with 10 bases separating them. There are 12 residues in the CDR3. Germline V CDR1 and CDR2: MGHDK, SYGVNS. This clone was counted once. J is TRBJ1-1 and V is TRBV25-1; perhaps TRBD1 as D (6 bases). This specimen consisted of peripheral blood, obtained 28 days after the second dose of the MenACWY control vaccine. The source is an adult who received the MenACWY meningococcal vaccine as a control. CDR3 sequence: CASSEFGGTAFF. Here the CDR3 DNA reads TGTGCCAGCAGTGAATTTGGGGGCACAGCTTTCTTT. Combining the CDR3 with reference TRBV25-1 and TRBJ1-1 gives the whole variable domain EADIYQTPRYLVIGTGKKITLECSQTMGHDKMYWYQQDPGMELHLIHYSYGVNSTEKGDLSSESTVSRIRTEHFPLTLESARPSHTSQYLCASSEFGGTAFFGQGTRLTVV.